The 30 T cell receptor beta chains below come from one sample, sequenced in a study of T cell clonality in common variable immunodeficiency. TCRdb's table, derived via immunoSEQ multiplex PCR, lists solely in-frame clones and lacks some. This sample comprises roughly 50,000 clones, none seen once only. The sequenced sample was peripheral blood mononuclear cells. These receptors originate from a person between 18 and 75 years old in good health.

A remark on this clone: The sequenced fragment ends 3 residues before the CDR3 boundary, so the rest is inferred from the germline J gene. The chain joins TRBV5-1 to TRBJ2-1, with D perhaps TRBD2 (5 bases). CDR1 is SGHRS and CDR2 is YFSETQ in the germline V gene. The CDR3 is made up of 16 amino acids. The V end lost 0 bases, the J end lost 8 bases, and 18 bases lay between the germline ends. Partial CDR3 DNA: TGCGCCAGCAGCTTGGGGTATCTCGGCGGACTCCATGAG. Residues: CASSLGYLGGLHE. The full CDR3 sequence reads CASSLGYLGGLHEQFF.

This clone was detected many times. The CDR3 bases that were read are TGTGCCAGTAGTATAGCTAGCGGGAGAAGCGAGACC. Protein: CASSIASGRSET. The whole CDR3 protein is CASSIASGRSETQYF. The J gene is TRBJ2-5, the V gene TRBV19, with 10 positions matching TRBD2. From the germline J gene comes the end of the CDR3, since the read stops 3 residues before it. The trim removed 1 base at V and 5 bases at J, leaving 4 bases unmatched. The germline V gene has CDR1 LNHDA and CDR2 SQIVND (reference sequence). The CDR3 runs to 15 residues.

This clone was recorded many times. The CDR3: CSASPPGLVGEKLFF. CDR3 bases read: TGCAGTGCGAGCCCTCCGGGACTTGTGGGGGAAAAA. The gene calls are TRBV20-1 and TRBJ1-4, with a tentative D call TRBD1 (5 bases). Sequencing ends 3 residues short of the CDR3 end; the germline J gene provides the rest. The germline V gene encodes CDR1 DFQATT and CDR2 SNEGSKA (reference sequence). The CDR3 consists of 15 residues. V was trimmed by 6 bases and J by 8 bases, leaving 22 bases between them.

The sample holds many counts of this clone. Sequencing ends 3 residues short of the CDR3 end; the germline J gene provides the rest. The chain uses TRBV2 and TRBJ1-4; 7 bases match TRBD1. CDR3 length equals 16 residues. V shed 6 bases and J 0 bases; nucleotides not matched to a gene: 7. The V gene's germline CDR1 is SNHLY and CDR2 FYNNEI. The chain's CDR3 is CASSRQGGATNEKLFF. The covered CDR3 bases are TGTGCCAGCAGCCGACAGGGCGGGGCAACTAATGAAAAA.

The table lists this clone with many counts. The CDR3 end lies 3 residues beyond the end of the read and is filled in from the germline J gene. The V and J genes are TRBV12-3 or TRBV12-4 and TRBJ1-1; 8 bases are shared with TRBD1. V lost 6 bases, J lost 5 bases, and 8 bases stayed unmatched. There are 14 residues in the CDR3. This chain's CDR3 is CASRPTGARTEAFF. The part of the CDR3 DNA that was read is TGTGCCAGCAGGCCGACAGGGGCTCGGACTGAA.

This clone has ten or more counts. The DNA ends 3 residues before the CDR3 does, and the rest of the CDR3 is filled in from the germline J gene. V and J are TRBV6-2 or TRBV6-3 and TRBJ2-7, with a weak D call TRBD2 (5 bases). The CDR3 extends over 14 amino acids. Looked up from germline, CDR1 is MNHEY and CDR2 is SVGEGT. V was shortened by 6 bases and J by 3 bases, with 15 bases between the two germline ends. CDR3 region: CASRQSRSGYEQYF. Partial CDR3 DNA: TGTGCCAGCAGACAGTCCCGAAGCGGCTACGAG.

This clone was observed many times. Read data end 3 residues before the CDR3 end; the end is taken from the germline J gene. The chain carries TRBV10-1 and TRBJ1-5, with 9 bases aligning to TRBD1. The CDR3 spans 16 residues. The V gene end was trimmed by 6 bases and the J gene end by 6 bases; junction bases not matched to a gene: 12. Germline V lookup: CDR1 WNHNN, CDR2 SYGVQD (reference sequence). Partial CDR3 DNA: TGCGCCAGCAGAAAAACGGACAGGGGAGTATCTCAGCCC. This translates into CASRKTDRGVSQP. The complete CDR3 protein is CASRKTDRGVSQPQHF.

In its sample, this clone was seen many times. The read terminates 3 residues ahead of where the CDR3 ends, so the germline J gene completes it. V is TRBV7-8 and J is TRBJ2-7; tentatively, D is TRBD1 (5 bases). Looked up from germline, CDR1 is SGHVS and CDR2 is FQNEAQ. The CDR3 length is 16 residues. V lost 1 base to trimming and J lost 2 bases, with 15 bases between them. CDR3: CASSLEPDSAAYEQYF. The CDR3 DNA, read in part, is TGTGCCAGCAGCTTAGAACCCGACAGTGCCGCCTACGAG.

Ten or more counts support this clone. The read comes to an end 3 residues before the CDR3 does, leaving the germline J gene to fill in the end. The chain uses TRBV5-3 and TRBJ1-1; D call uncertain. TRBV5-3 is an ORF, and what it does is uncertain. Trimming removed 0 bases at V and 0 bases at J, with 9 bases between. This CDR3 region has 15 residues. The CDR3 DNA, read in part, is TGTGCCAGAAGCTTGGGGCACGGGTTGAACACTGAA. Translated, it gives CARSLGHGLNTE. The CDR3 in its entirety is CARSLGHGLNTEAFF.

This clone came up many times. The missing CDR3 end, 3 residues past where the read stops, is filled in from the germline J gene. The chain recombines TRBV7-3 with TRBJ2-3; possible D gene TRBD1, 5 bases. The V gene lost 4 bases and the J gene lost 5 bases, with 19 bases spanning the gap. The V gene's germline CDR1 is SGHTA and CDR2 FQGTGA. CDR3 size: 16 residues. The sequenced CDR3 bases are TGTGCCAGCAGCTCCTGGGGCCCCGGAGCCGTAGATACG. It translates to CASSSWGPGAVDT. Given in full, the CDR3 is CASSSWGPGAVDTQYF.

This clone has a count of ten or more. From the germline J gene comes the end of the CDR3, since the read stops 3 residues before it. The V call is TRBV29-1, the J call TRBJ2-1; possibly TRBD2 for D (6 bases). Trimming stripped 7 bases from V and 2 bases from J, with 12 bases between. The CDR3 is 13 residues long. Germline loops: CDR1 SQVTM, CDR2 ANQGSEA. This CDR3 is CSGRREAYNEQFF. The covered CDR3 bases are TGCAGCGGACGCAGGGAGGCCTACAATGAG.

This clone came up many times. The CDR3 end lies 3 residues beyond the end of the read and is filled in from the germline J gene. The chain carries TRBV6-2 or TRBV6-3 and TRBJ1-2, with TRBD1 matching over 11 bases. The CDR3 length is 16 residues. V lost 5 bases and J lost 7; bases outside the gene matches: 12. Looked up from germline, CDR1 is MNHEY and CDR2 is SVGEGT. The part of the CDR3 DNA that was read is TGTGCCAGCAGTGAGTCGGGACAGGGGGGCCTTGGTGGC. Its protein product is CASSESGQGGLGG. The complete CDR3 protein is CASSESGQGGLGGYTF.

There are many counts of this clone. The read finishes 3 residues shy of the CDR3 end, and the germline J gene is used to complete it. This chain links TRBV5-4 with TRBJ2-3, with TRBD2 matching over 10 bases. This CDR3 spans 16 amino acids. With 0 bases clipped from V and 1 base from J, the junction kept 2 bases outside the gene matches. Germline-derived CDR1 and CDR2 are SGHNT and YYREEE (reference sequence). CDR3 protein: CASSLDGLAGTDTQYF. The DNA read from the CDR3 is TGTGCCAGCAGCTTGGATGGACTAGCGGGCACAGATACG.

A word on this clone: This may arise from a read error, as a much more abundant clone is one base away. The CDR3 extends 3 residues past the end of the read, so its final part is completed from the germline J gene. The V gene is TRBV19, the J gene TRBJ2-3; D perhaps matches TRBD1 (7 bases). CDR1 and CDR2 (germline): LNHDA, SQIVND (reference sequence). The CDR3 covers 16 residues. CDR3 residues: CATSSIRQGGGDTQYF. The part of the CDR3 DNA that was read is TGTGCCACTAGTTCTATCCGACAGGGAGGAGGAGATACG.

Many counts were recorded for this clone. Read coverage stops 3 residues before the CDR3 terminus; the germline J gene supplies the remainder. The chain has TRBV7-2 and TRBJ2-2, with D possibly matching TRBD1 (6 bases). The CDR3 sequence is 15 residues long. Germline V gives CDR1 SGHTA, CDR2 FQGNSA. CDR3: CASSPGGGEGEKLFF. CDR3 DNA, as far as it was read: TGTGCCAGCAGCCCAGGTGGGGGCGAAGGTGAAAAG.

This clone was detected ten times or more. Read data end 3 residues before the CDR3 end; the end is taken from the germline J gene. The J gene is TRBJ2-7, the V gene TRBV30; TRBD2 matches 13 bases. CDR1 is GTSNPN and CDR2 is SVGIG in the germline V gene (reference sequence). There are 15 residues in the CDR3. The V and J ends lost 5 bases and 0 bases, in that order; junction bases with no gene match: 4. The CDR3 bases that were read are TGTGCCTGGGGGGGGACTAGCGGGACCTCCTACGAG. Amino acid sequence: CAWGGTSGTSYE. The whole CDR3 is CAWGGTSGTSYEQYF.

This clone has just a few counts. Read coverage stops 3 residues before the CDR3 terminus; the germline J gene supplies the remainder. The rearrangement joins TRBV30 to TRBJ1-5; D possibly corresponds to TRBD1 (6 bases). The V end was cut by 0 bases, the J end by 6 bases, with 15 bases between. This CDR3 spans 15 amino acids. CDR1 and CDR2 from the germline V gene are GTSNPN and SVGIG (reference sequence). CDR3 DNA, as far as it was read: TGTGCCTGGAGTGTAAGGGGGTCGGACAGTCAGCCC. This gives the protein CAWSVRGSDSQP. The CDR3 reads in full as CAWSVRGSDSQPQHF. Together with reference TRBV30 and TRBJ1-5, the CDR3 gives the full variable domain: SQTIHQWPATLVQPVGSPLSLECTVEGTSNPNLYWYRQAAGRGLQLLFYSVGIGQISSEVPQNLSASRPQDRQFILSSKKLLLSDSGFYLCAWSVRGSDSQPQHFGDGTRLSIL.

This clone occurred many times. The CDR3 end falls 3 residues outside the read, so it is completed with the germline J gene. The chain uses TRBV29-1 and TRBJ2-1, with 8 bases that match TRBD2. With 3 bases clipped from V and 9 bases from J, the junction kept 10 bases outside the gene matches. The CDR3 consists of 14 residues. Germline CDR1 reads SQVTM; CDR2 reads ANQGSEA. CDR3 residues: CSVEPSGSWVEQFF. Partial CDR3 DNA: TGCAGCGTTGAGCCCAGCGGGAGTTGGGTTGAG.

This clone was detected ten times or more. The sequenced fragment ends 3 residues before the CDR3 boundary, so the rest is inferred from the germline J gene. J is TRBJ1-1 and V is TRBV29-1, with 11 bases that match TRBD1. The V gene's germline CDR1 is SQVTM and CDR2 ANQGSEA. The J segment lost 4 bases and the V segment lost 7 bases, leaving 5 bases of the junction unmatched. This CDR3 has 13 amino acids. The CDR3 bases that were read are TGCAGCGATTGGACAGGGGGCGCCACTGAA. Residues: CSDWTGGATE. The complete CDR3 protein is CSDWTGGATEAFF. The whole variable domain, remainder taken from reference TRBV29-1 and TRBJ1-1, is SAVISQKPSRDICQRGTSLTIQCQVDSQVTMMFWYRQQPGQSLTLIATANQGSEATYESGFVIDKFPISRPNLTFSTLTVSNMSPEDSSIYLCSDWTGGATEAFFGQGTRLTVV.

This clone occurred many times. The missing CDR3 end, 3 residues past where the read stops, is filled in from the germline J gene. The chain is built from TRBV19 and TRBJ2-3; 10 bases line up with TRBD2. CDR3 length: 16 residues. J was trimmed by 2 bases and V by 6 bases; bases with no gene match: 8. Germline V CDR1 and CDR2: LNHDA, SQIVND (reference sequence). CDR3 DNA, as far as it was read: TGTGCCAGTAGACCTCGGACTAGCGGAAACACAGATACG. Translating gives CASRPRTSGNTDT. The entire CDR3 reads CASRPRTSGNTDTQYF.

This clone was seen only a few times. A much larger clone sits a single nucleotide away, making a read error possible. The sequence runs out 3 residues before the end of the CDR3; the remainder is reconstructed from the germline J gene. This sample also contains other DNA sequences that code for the same CDR3. The gene calls are TRBV6-2 or TRBV6-3 and TRBJ2-1; 12 nucleotides match TRBD2. Germline values: CDR1 MNHEY, CDR2 SVGEGT. V gave up 6 bases and J gave up 6 bases; unmatched junction bases: 9. This CDR3 region has 16 residues. The sequenced CDR3 bases are TGTGCCAGCAGGCAGACTAGCGGGAGAGGGGGCAATGAG. Translating it yields CASRQTSGRGGNE. The whole CDR3 sequence reads CASRQTSGRGGNEQFF.

This clone was counted at least ten times. The read comes to an end 3 residues before the CDR3 does, leaving the germline J gene to fill in the end. The chain links TRBV7-3 to TRBJ2-5; 10 bases are shared with TRBD1. The J segment lost 0 bases and the V segment lost 1 base, leaving 11 bases of the junction unmatched. This CDR3 is 19 amino acids long. Looked up from germline, CDR1 is SGHTA and CDR2 is FQGTGA. The CDR3 loop is CASSLNPSWTGGNQETQYF. The sequenced part of the CDR3 DNA is TGTGCCAGCAGCTTAAACCCAAGCTGGACAGGGGGTAACCAAGAGACC.

This clone was seen ten or more times. Sequence at one end of the junction differs from germline and may be a read error. The sequenced fragment ends 3 residues before the CDR3 boundary, so the rest is inferred from the germline J gene. The V and J genes are TRBV4-2 and TRBJ2-7; D perhaps matches TRBD2 (6 bases). This CDR3 has 16 amino acids. The germline gives CDR1 LGHNA, CDR2 YNFKEQ. The part of the CDR3 DNA that was read is TGCGCCAGCAGCTACCAGACAACTAGCTCCACCTACGAG. Translation: CASSYQTTSSTYE. The complete CDR3 protein is CASSYQTTSSTYEQYF.

This clone was detected a few times. The read finishes 3 residues shy of the CDR3 end, and the germline J gene is used to complete it. The chain has TRBV7-9 and TRBJ2-7; no definite D call. V was shortened by 5 bases and J by 1 base, with 6 bases between the two germline ends. The germline CDR1 and CDR2 sequences are SEHNR and FQNEAQ (reference sequence). The CDR3 runs to 12 residues. The CDR3 here is CASSPGSYEQYF. The CDR3 bases that were read are TGTGCCAGCAGCCCCGGGTCCTACGAG.

This clone was detected many times. Read sequence stops 3 residues before the CDR3 end, and the germline J gene provides the missing end. The rearrangement joins TRBV20-1 to TRBJ2-1; the match to TRBD2 covers 11 bases. V dropped 4 bases and J dropped 2; count of bases not matched to a gene: 4. The CDR3 consists of 15 residues. The germline V gene has CDR1 DFQATT and CDR2 SNEGSKA (reference sequence). CDR3 DNA, as far as it was read: TGCAGTGCTACTCCGACTAGCGGGACCTACAATGAG. Encoded protein: CSATPTSGTYNE. The complete CDR3 sequence is CSATPTSGTYNEQFF.

This clone was counted many times. The CDR3 spells CASSYPGQGVIGYTF. The DNA read from the CDR3 is TGTGCCAGCAGTTACCCCGGACAGGGGGTTATCGGC. The V call is TRBV6-2 or TRBV6-3, the J call TRBJ1-2, with 10 bases identical to TRBD1. Read sequence stops 3 residues before the CDR3 end, and the germline J gene provides the missing end. The germline gives CDR1 MNHEY, CDR2 SVGEGT. This CDR3 has 15 residues.

In this sample, this clone turned up a few times. The read ends 3 residues before the CDR3 terminus; that terminus is restored from the germline J gene. The same CDR3 is also encoded by other DNA sequences in this sample. V and J are TRBV18 and TRBJ1-3; 8 bases fit TRBD1. With 0 bases clipped from V and 2 bases from J, the junction kept 3 bases outside the gene matches. The CDR3 length is 16 residues. The germline V gene has CDR1 KGHSH and CDR2 LQKENI. Here the CDR3 reads CASSPPAQGAGNTIYF. CDR3 bases read: TGTGCCAGCTCACCACCGGCACAGGGGGCTGGAAACACC.

This clone was seen at least ten times. The CDR3 is cut off 3 residues early in the read; its end comes from the germline J gene. V usage is TRBV7-3 and J usage is TRBJ2-7; 9 bases are shared with TRBD1. The trim removed 6 bases at V and 0 bases at J, leaving 12 bases unmatched. The germline V gene has CDR1 SGHTA and CDR2 FQGTGA. CDR3 length: 17 amino acids. The DNA read from the CDR3 is TGTGCCAGCAGATGGGACAGGGACCTCAGAAGCTCCTACGAG. Protein sequence: CASRWDRDLRSSYE. Given in full, the CDR3 is CASRWDRDLRSSYEQYF.

Comment on this clone: Sequencing ends 3 residues short of the CDR3 end; the germline J gene provides the rest. The chain employs TRBV19 and TRBJ1-2; no definite D call. Germline values: CDR1 LNHDA, CDR2 SQIVND (reference sequence). This CDR3 comprises 16 residues. CDR3 bases read: TGTGCCAGTAGTATGATTGCGGGAGGTACCTACAATGAC. Translation: CASSMIAGGTYND. In full, the CDR3 is CASSMIAGGTYNDYTF. Combining the CDR3 with reference TRBV19 and TRBJ1-2 gives the whole variable domain DGGITQSPKYLFRKEGQNVTLSCEQNLNHDAMYWYRQDPGQGLRLIYYSQIVNDFQKGDIAEGYSVSREKKESFPLTVTSAQKNPTAFYLCASSMIAGGTYNDYTFGSGTRLTVV.

About this clone: The CDR3 is cut off 3 residues early in the read; its end comes from the germline J gene. Other nucleotide sequences in the sample specify the same CDR3. The chain combines TRBV7-9 with TRBJ1-1; D remains unclear. The length of the CDR3 is 13 residues. Trimming left V 3 bases short and J 1 base short, with 6 bases between. Germline CDR1 reads SEHNR; CDR2 reads FQNEAQ (reference sequence). The chain's CDR3 is CASSFTGNTEAFF. The covered CDR3 bases are TGTGCCAGCAGCTTCACTGGGAACACTGAA.